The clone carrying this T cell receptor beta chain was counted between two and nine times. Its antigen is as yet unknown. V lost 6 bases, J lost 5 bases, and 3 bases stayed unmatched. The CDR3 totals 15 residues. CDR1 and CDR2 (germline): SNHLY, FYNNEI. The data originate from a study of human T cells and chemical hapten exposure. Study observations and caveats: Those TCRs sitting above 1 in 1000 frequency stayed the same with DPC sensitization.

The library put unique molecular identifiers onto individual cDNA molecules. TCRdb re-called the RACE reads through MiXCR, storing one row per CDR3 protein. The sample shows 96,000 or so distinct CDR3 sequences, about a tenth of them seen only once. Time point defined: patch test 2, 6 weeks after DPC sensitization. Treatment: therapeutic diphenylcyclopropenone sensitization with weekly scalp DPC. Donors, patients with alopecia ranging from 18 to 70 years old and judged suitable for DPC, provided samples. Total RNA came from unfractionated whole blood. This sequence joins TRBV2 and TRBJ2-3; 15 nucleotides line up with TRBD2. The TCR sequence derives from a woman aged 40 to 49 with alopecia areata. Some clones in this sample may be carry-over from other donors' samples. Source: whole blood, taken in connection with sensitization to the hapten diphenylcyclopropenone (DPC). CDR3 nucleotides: TGTGCCAGCAGGGGACTAGCGGGAGGTGGAGATACGCAGTATTTT. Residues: CASRGLAGGGDTQYF.